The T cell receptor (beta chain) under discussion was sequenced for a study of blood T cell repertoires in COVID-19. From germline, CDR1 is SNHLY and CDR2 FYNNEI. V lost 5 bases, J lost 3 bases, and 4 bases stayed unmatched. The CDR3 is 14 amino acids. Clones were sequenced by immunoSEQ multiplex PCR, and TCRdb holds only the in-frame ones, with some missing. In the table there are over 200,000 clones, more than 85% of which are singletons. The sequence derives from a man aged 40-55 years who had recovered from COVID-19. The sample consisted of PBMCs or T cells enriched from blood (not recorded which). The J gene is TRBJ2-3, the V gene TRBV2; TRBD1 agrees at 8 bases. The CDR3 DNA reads TGTGCCAGCAGTATGGACAGGGTGACAGATACGCAGTATTTT. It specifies CASSMDRVTDTQYF. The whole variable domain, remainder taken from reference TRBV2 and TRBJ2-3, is EPEVTQTPSHQVTQMGQEVILRCVPISNHLYFYWYRQILGQKVEFLVSFYNNEISEKSEIFDDQFSVERPDGSNFTLKIRSTKLEDSAMYFCASSMDRVTDTQYFGPGTRLTVL.